A single sample is the source of the 23 T cell receptor beta chains below, sequenced in a study of OX40 agonist ivuxolimab in advanced cancers. TCRdb's table, derived via immunoSEQ multiplex PCR, lists solely in-frame clones and lacks some. The table includes about 77,000 clones, roughly 91% detected once. The sample here was CD4+ or CD8+ T cells sorted from blood, taken in a trial of the OX40 agonist ivuxolimab. The receptors were gathered from an adult with an advanced solid tumor such as melanoma, head and neck, liver or kidney cancer.

The chain joins TRBV7-8 to TRBJ1-2; D not resolved. The CDR3 has 13 amino acids. V shed 5 bases and J shed 1 base, with 8 bases lying between them. From germline, CDR1 is SGHVS and CDR2 FQNEAQ. The CDR3 DNA sequence: TGTGCCAGCAGCGCAGGACTTAACTATGGCTACACCTTC. It translates to CASSAGLNYGYTF.

The V gene is TRBV29-1, the J gene TRBJ2-5; D is uncertain. This CDR3 is 14 amino acids long. The germline CDR1 and CDR2 sequences are SQVTM and ANQGSEA. V lost 7 bases and J 5 bases, leaving 20 bases between the germline ends. The chain's CDR3 is CSGIGAPIYETQYF. In DNA form, the CDR3 reads TGCAGCGGGATAGGAGCACCTATCTACGAGACCCAGTACTTC.

This clone came up once. The rearrangement joins TRBV7-2 to TRBJ1-3, with D perhaps matching TRBD1 (5 bases). Germline lookup yields CDR1 SGHTA and CDR2 FQGNSA. The germline V and J ends were trimmed by 1 base and 7 bases, with 17 bases remaining between them. CDR3 length: 16 residues. For the CDR3, the DNA is TGTGCCAGCAGCTTAGAAGGGGCAGGCCATGGGAACACCATATATTTT. Translated: CASSLEGAGHGNTIYF.

The CDR3 loop is CASNILSTDTQYF. CDR3 DNA sequence: TGTGCCAGTAACATACTTAGCACAGATACGCAGTATTTT. The chain has TRBV19 and TRBJ2-3; D is ambiguous. The germline gives CDR1 LNHDA, CDR2 SQIVND (reference sequence). The CDR3 consists of 13 residues. Trimming took 7 bases from V and 0 from J, leaving 8 bases between them.

The CDR3 sequence is CASSLEQTQYF. In DNA, the CDR3 is TGCGCCAGCAGCTTAGAGCAGACCCAGTACTTC. This chain uses TRBV5-1 with TRBJ2-5, with no clear D. The CDR3 extends over 11 amino acids. The V end lost 2 bases, the J end lost 6 bases, and 5 bases lay between the germline ends. The germline CDR1 and CDR2 sequences are SGHRS and YFSETQ.

This chain uses TRBV10-3 with TRBJ1-1; 7 nucleotides match TRBD1. Germline loops: CDR1 ENHRY, CDR2 SYGVKD. CDR3 length equals 13 residues. The ends lost 10 bases at V and 1 base at J; junction bases unmatched: 6. CDR3 bases: TGTGCCAGAGCCGGGACAGCGAACACTGAAGCTTTCTTT. Translation: CARAGTANTEAFF.

The J gene is TRBJ2-3, the V gene TRBV28; D is ambiguous. Germline CDR1 and CDR2: MDHEN and SYDVKM. V lost 4 bases and J lost 5, with 13 bases in between. This CDR3 region has 14 residues. This chain's CDR3 is CASSSFRRLDTQYF. The CDR3 nucleotides are TGTGCCAGCAGTTCCTTCCGACGCTTAGATACGCAGTATTTT.

The chain carries TRBV11-3 and TRBJ2-5, with 9 bases lining up with TRBD1. Germline lookup yields CDR1 SGHNT and CDR2 YENEEA. With V trimmed by 5 bases and J by 2 bases, 6 bases remained unmatched. The length of the CDR3 is 15 residues. The CDR3 protein is CASSPGQGQQETQYF. The CDR3 DNA reads TGTGCCAGCAGCCCCGGACAGGGGCAGCAAGAGACCCAGTACTTC.

The gene calls are TRBV5-1 and TRBJ2-5; a possible D gene is TRBD1 (5 bases). This CDR3 has 16 amino acids. The V gene's germline CDR1 is SGHRS and CDR2 YFSETQ. Trimming took off 1 base at V and 1 base at J, with 14 bases between the two ends. The DNA of the CDR3 is TGCGCCAGCAGCTTGAGTGGGGCACCAACCCAAGAGACCCAGTACTTC. It is translated as CASSLSGAPTQETQYF.

The chain recombines TRBV28 with TRBJ2-1, with 11 bases that match TRBD2. After removal of 2 bases from V and 12 bases from J, the junction contained 9 bases not matched to a gene. The CDR3 loop spans 15 amino acids. CDR1 is MDHEN, CDR2 SYDVKM, per germline. Here the CDR3 reads CASSLLSGRAGGQFF. The CDR3 DNA reads as TGTGCCAGCAGTTTACTTAGCGGGAGGGCCGGAGGGCAGTTCTTC.

J is TRBJ2-5 and V is TRBV29-1; D is possibly TRBD2 (5 bases). Germline CDR1 and CDR2: SQVTM and ANQGSEA. CDR3 length equals 14 residues. V dropped 4 bases and J dropped 7 bases, with 19 bases sitting between them. The CDR3 loop reads CSVVGWQDEGTQYF. CDR3 sequence (DNA): TGCAGCGTTGTAGGCTGGCAGGATGAGGGGACCCAGTACTTC. Looking up the rest from reference TRBV29-1 and TRBJ2-5 gives the full variable domain: SAVISQKPSRDICQRGTSLTIQCQVDSQVTMMFWYRQQPGQSLTLIATANQGSEATYESGFVIDKFPISRPNLTFSTLTVSNMSPEDSSIYLCSVVGWQDEGTQYFGPGTRLLVL.

The rearrangement uses TRBV28 and TRBJ2-3, with D unresolved. Trimming cost V 11 bases and J 3 bases, with 12 bases left between them. The length of the CDR3 is 12 residues. Per the germline V gene, CDR1 is MDHEN and CDR2 is SYDVKM. The CDR3 sequence is CAAALVTDTQYF. In nucleotides, the CDR3 is TGTGCCGCCGCCCTAGTAACAGATACGCAGTATTTT. The full variable domain, completed using reference TRBV28 and TRBJ2-3, is DVKVTQSSRYLVKRTGEKVFLECVQDMDHENMFWYRQDPGLGLRLIYFSYDVKMKEKGDIPEGYSVSREKKERFSLILESASTNQTSMYLCAAALVTDTQYFGPGTRLTVL.

This clone was seen a single time. The V gene is TRBV18, the J gene TRBJ2-1, with TRBD2 matching over 11 bases. Germline V gives CDR1 KGHSH, CDR2 LQKENI. V lost 8 bases, J lost 3 bases, and 6 bases stayed unmatched. This CDR3 is built from 15 residues. CDR3 DNA: TGTGCCAGCCTATCCGGGACTAGCGGCTACAATGAGCAGTTCTTC. Its translation: CASLSGTSGYNEQFF.

The V gene is TRBV5-1, the J gene TRBJ2-2; D is ambiguous. This CDR3 contains 16 residues. V lost 4 bases and J lost 5, with 18 bases in between. CDR1 and CDR2 (germline): SGHRS, YFSETQ. The CDR3 here is CASSLDGAGRTGELFF. CDR3 in DNA: TGCGCCAGCAGCCTAGACGGTGCCGGTCGGACCGGGGAGCTGTTTTTT.

The rearrangement uses TRBV29-1 and TRBJ1-1; maybe TRBD1 (5 bases). The CDR3 sequence is 16 residues long. Germline V gene data show CDR1 as SQVTM and CDR2 as ANQGSEA. V lost 5 bases to trimming and J lost 0 bases, with 19 bases between them. CDR3 loop: CSVSPGELGMNTEAFF. The CDR3 nucleotides are TGCAGCGTTTCCCCGGGGGAACTTGGGATGAACACTGAAGCTTTCTTT.

This clone was counted a single time. This rearrangement joins TRBV7-8 to TRBJ1-2; D might be TRBD1 (5 bases). The CDR3 sequence is 14 residues long. Germline V gives CDR1 SGHVS, CDR2 FQNEAQ. The germline V and J ends were trimmed by 1 base and 3 bases, with 9 bases remaining between them. The CDR3 sequence: CASSLEARDYGYTF. For the CDR3, the DNA is TGTGCCAGCAGCTTAGAAGCCAGGGACTATGGCTACACCTTC.

The rearrangement joins TRBV10-3 to TRBJ2-1; the D call may be TRBD1 or TRBD2 (5 bases each). The CDR3 is made up of 14 amino acids. Trimming left V 2 bases short and J 8 bases short, with 13 bases between. Germline V gene data show CDR1 as ENHRY and CDR2 as SYGVKD. Here the CDR3 DNA reads TGTGCCATCAGTGAGAGATTTTTGGGGGATGAGCAGTTCTTC. The encoded protein is CAISERFLGDEQFF.

The table lists this clone with a count of one. The chain uses TRBV7-9 and TRBJ2-2; 7 positions match TRBD1. CDR1 and CDR2 (germline): SEHNR, FQNEAQ (reference sequence). Losses at the gene ends were 5 bases for V and 4 bases for J; bases not matched to a gene: 7. CDR3 length: 15 amino acids. The CDR3 here is CASSPRQGRTGELFF. The CDR3 nucleotides are TGTGCCAGCAGCCCAAGACAGGGCCGCACCGGGGAGCTGTTTTTT.

The chain uses TRBV5-4 and TRBJ1-2, with D perhaps matching TRBD1 (5 bases). Trimming took 2 bases from V and 6 from J, leaving 11 bases between them. CDR1 SGHNT and CDR2 YYREEE come from the germline V gene (reference sequence). The CDR3 length is 13 residues. The DNA for the CDR3 is TGTGCCAGCAGCTTCGTGGGGGACCATGGCTACACCTTC. Translated, it gives CASSFVGDHGYTF.

A single count supports this clone. The chain has TRBV6-5 and TRBJ2-7, with 9 positions matching TRBD1. The V gene's germline CDR1 is MNHEY and CDR2 SVGAGI. The CDR3 is 15 amino acids. Trimming took 5 bases from V and 3 from J; bases not matched to a gene: 8. The CDR3 region has the DNA TGTGCCAGCAGTCAGTACCGGGACAGGGACTACGAGCAGTACTTC. It encodes CASSQYRDRDYEQYF.

V gene TRBV18 combines with J gene TRBJ1-5, with unresolved D. The CDR3 sequence is 13 residues long. V was cut by 3 bases and J by 4 bases, with 7 bases left in between. The germline CDR1 and CDR2 sequences are KGHSH and LQKENI. CDR3 in amino acids: CASSPTENQPQHF. CDR3 nucleotides: TGTGCCAGCTCACCCACAGAGAATCAGCCCCAGCATTTT.

This sequence joins TRBV6-5 and TRBJ2-7; D not resolved. From germline, CDR1 is MNHEY and CDR2 SVGAGI. This CDR3 is built from 11 residues. The V and J ends lost 7 bases and 2 bases respectively, with 6 bases between them. The CDR3 sequence: CASTEAYEQYF. The CDR3 nucleotides are TGTGCCAGCACTGAAGCCTACGAGCAGTACTTC.

This clone was counted once. The rearrangement joins TRBV5-1 to TRBJ2-2; 7 positions agree with TRBD1. Trimming removed 2 bases from V and 2 bases from J; junction bases left unmatched: 6. The CDR3 is made up of 16 amino acids. Germline lookup yields CDR1 SGHRS and CDR2 YFSETQ. As DNA, the CDR3 is TGCGCCAGCAGCTTTTCCGGGACAGAAAACACCGGGGAGCTGTTTTTT. It codes for CASSFSGTENTGELFF. Using reference TRBV5-1 and TRBJ2-2 for the parts outside the CDR3, the full variable domain is KAGVTQTPRYLIKTRGQQVTLSCSPISGHRSVSWYQQTPGQGLQFLFEYFSETQRNKGNFPGRFSGRQFSNSRSEMNVSTLELGDSALYLCASSFSGTENTGELFFGEGSRLTVL.